This TCR beta chain is from a study of human T cells and chemical hapten exposure. Described time point: patch test 1, 2 weeks after DPC sensitization. Treatment given: therapeutic diphenylcyclopropenone sensitization with weekly scalp DPC. The CDR3 totals 15 residues. The V end lost 1 base, the J end lost 8 bases, and 15 bases lay between the germline ends. CDR1 and CDR2 (germline): LGHDT, YNNKEL (reference sequence). Each CDR3 protein is one row after TCRdb ran MiXCR on the RACE reads. This sample has approximately 350,000 distinct CDR3 sequences; around 7% occur once, and the top ten carry about 8%.

The source material was whole blood, sampled in connection with sensitization to the hapten diphenylcyclopropenone (DPC). The TCR originated in a woman aged 18-29 years with alopecia areata. Some clones in this sample may be carry-over from other donors' samples. V and J are TRBV3-1 and TRBJ2-1; no reliable D call. The CDR3 spells CASSQVSAPRHEQFF. CDR3 DNA sequence: TGTGCCAGCAGCCAAGTGTCAGCCCCGAGGCATGAGCAGTTCTTC.